This TCR beta chain is drawn from a study of T cells in Graves' hyperthyroidism and ophthalmopathy. Turning to the study itself: The initial diagnosis was the point when peripheral blood was collected, ahead of any treatment.

The length of the CDR3 is 14 residues. Germline assignment: CDR1 SNHLY and CDR2 FYNNEI. Trimming took off 0 bases at V and 7 bases at J, with 12 bases between the two ends. RNA transcripts gave rise to amplified TCR beta CDR3 regions. The HTBI primer set served for first-round RT-PCR of the TCR CDR3. One entry per CDR3 protein results from TCRdb running MiXCR on the multiplex PCR reads. The sample records around 690,000 distinct CDR3 sequences, less than 25% being singletons. Diagnoses were made from clinical symptoms, serum measures (thyroxine and TRAb), thyroid ultrasound and orbital computed tomography. Many counts were recorded for this clonotype.

V and J are TRBV2 and TRBJ1-2; no definite D call. Specimen: blood. This TCR derives from a man between 25 and 39 years old with Graves' ophthalmopathy. DNA of the CDR3: TGTGCCAGCAGTGAAGCACAGAGTGTCGCTGGCTACACCTTC. Amino acid sequence: CASSEAQSVAGYTF.